Included here is one T cell receptor beta chain sequence, with context. Its antigen remains unidentified. UMIs were included in TCR beta cDNA generated by 5'RACE template switching. TCRdb re-called the 5' RACE reads; every CDR3 protein appears as one record, without DNA. The listing contains about 390,000 distinct CDR3 sequences. Germline values: CDR1 SNHLY, CDR2 FYNNEI. This CDR3 is 14 amino acids long. This sample is drawn from a study of T cells expressing NK-cell markers. Study context: Out of eight donors sequenced, seven tested HCMV-seropositive and the remaining one seronegative. Whole-study results and caveats: NKG2C+ dominant clonotypes from more than 5 donors made up about 1.0-8% of CD8+ T cells. Four donors likewise had their CD3+CD56-NKG2C+ fraction led by these clonotypes.

The chain couples TRBV2 to TRBJ2-2. This receptor was taken from a woman in her forties or fifties in good health. Sequenced input: blood T cells: a sorted CD56 or NKG2C T cell subset, CD4+ or CD8+ T cells, or bulk PBMC T cells (not recorded which). CDR3 sequence reads: CASTWKGNTGELFF.